This TCR beta chain was captured by sequencing in a study of cytomegalovirus exposure and HLA in healthy donors. With 60 Vbeta and 13 Jbeta primers, the PCR was carried out. Assay used: immunoSEQ multiplex PCR; TCRdb lists only in-frame clones, some missing. The table has around 170,000 clones, around 80% seen once; the top ten hold roughly 1.4%. The germline CDR1 and CDR2 sequences are ENHRY and SYGVKD. The CDR3 covers 15 residues. Germline trimming cut 3 bases from V and 2 bases from J; bases unmatched to any gene: 4. The chain employs TRBV10-3 and TRBJ1-2; 9 positions agree with TRBD1. The sequence was collected from a girl aged 10 to 17 in good health and CMV-seropositive. Sequenced input: PBMCs. The DNA of the CDR3 is TGTGCCATCAGTGATGTGGGACAGGGCAACTATGGCTACACCTTC. Its translation: CAISDVGQGNYGYTF.